The 11 T cell receptor beta chains listed next were all sequenced from one sample in a study of T-cell reconstitution after alpha-beta-depleted transplantation in children. The library targeted TCRbeta and was prepared with unique molecular identifiers. MiXCR was run by TCRdb on the PCR reads, yielding one entry per CDR3 protein. The table shows 580,000 or so distinct CDR3 sequences, with 23% occurring only once. Sequenced here: PBMCs, mostly from graft donor cells, sampled 360 days after TCRalphabeta/CD19-depleted stem cell transplant. Receptors originate from a boy in the first two years of life who had a stem cell transplant for acute myeloid leukemia, so the T cells may come from the graft donor.

The table lists this clonotype with a count of one. The J gene is TRBJ2-5, the V gene TRBV5-1; TRBD2 might be the D (6 bases). The germline V and J ends were trimmed by 0 bases and 5 bases, with 20 bases remaining between them. The length of the CDR3 is 17 residues. CDR1 and CDR2 from the germline V gene are SGHRS and YFSETQ. The CDR3 is CASSLEVLGLATETQYF. The CDR3 nucleotides read TGCGCCAGCAGCTTGGAGGTTTTGGGGCTAGCGACGGAGACCCAGTACTTC.

The chain has TRBV27 and TRBJ2-7; a weak D match, TRBD1 (7 bases). V dropped 0 bases and J dropped 5 bases, with 14 bases sitting between them. Germline V gene data show CDR1 as MNHEY and CDR2 as SMNVEV (reference sequence). CDR3 length equals 15 residues. CDR3 coding DNA: TGTGCCAGCAGTTTATCGGGCCAGGGGGGCAACGAGCAGTACTTC. Protein: CASSLSGQGGNEQYF.

This clonotype has only a few counts. The V and J genes are TRBV2 and TRBJ1-6; D remains unclear. Trimming removed 2 bases at V and 16 bases at J, with 12 bases between. Germline CDR1 is SNHLY and CDR2 is FYNNEI. This CDR3 has 12 residues. CDR3 DNA: TGTGCCAGCAGTGAAAGTAGTCGGACTCTCCACTTT. Protein: CASSESSRTLHF.

This chain connects TRBV20-1 to TRBJ2-5; 7 nucleotides align to TRBD1. Per germline, CDR1 DFQATT and CDR2 SNEGSKA (reference sequence). The CDR3 length is 13 residues. The V segment lost 2 bases and the J segment 5 bases; nucleotides outside the gene matches: 5. The CDR3, as DNA: TGCAGTGCTAGATACAGGGGATTTGAGACCCAGTACTTC. Protein sequence: CSARYRGFETQYF.

This clonotype has ten or more counts. The chain combines TRBV5-6 with TRBJ2-3, with TRBD2 matching over 11 bases. Unmatched junction bases numbered 3, after V lost 1 base and J lost 5 bases. CDR1 is SGHDT and CDR2 is YYEEEE in the germline V gene. The CDR3 runs 15 residues. The chain's CDR3 is CASSLLAGGVDTQYF. CDR3 DNA: TGTGCCAGCAGCTTGCTAGCGGGGGGAGTAGATACGCAGTATTTT.

This clonotype was picked up a small number of times. The chain's CDR3 is CASSPKVYEQYF. CDR3 DNA sequence: TGTGCCAGCAGTCCCAAAGTCTACGAGCAGTACTTC. The V and J genes are TRBV6-6 and TRBJ2-7; D call uncertain. The CDR3 covers 12 residues. Trimming removed 5 bases from V and 3 bases from J, with 8 bases in between. Germline V gene data show CDR1 as MNHNY and CDR2 as SVGAGI (reference sequence).

This clonotype came up many times. The chain joins TRBV20-1 to TRBJ1-5; TRBD1 might be the D (5 bases). V dropped 6 bases and J dropped 6 bases, with 15 bases sitting between them. Per the germline V gene, CDR1 is DFQATT and CDR2 is SNEGSKA (reference sequence). The CDR3 is 13 amino acids. For the CDR3, the DNA is TGCAGTGCCACCCTCGTAAGGGGTCAGCCCCAGCATTTT. Translated, it gives CSATLVRGQPQHF.

This clonotype was seen repeatedly, ten times or more. The rearrangement links TRBV7-2 to TRBJ2-1; TRBD2 agrees at 8 bases. The CDR3 runs to 14 residues. V dropped 6 bases and J dropped 5; count of bases not matched to a gene: 6. Per the germline V gene, CDR1 is SGHTA and CDR2 is FQGNSA. The CDR3 sequence: CASRPGGVNNEQFF. In DNA, the CDR3 is TGTGCCAGCAGACCGGGGGGGGTAAACAATGAGCAGTTCTTC.

This rearrangement joins TRBV7-2 to TRBJ2-5, with 12 bases that match TRBD2. The germline CDR1 and CDR2 sequences are SGHTA and FQGNSA. Unmatched junction bases numbered 7, after V lost 6 bases and J lost 5 bases. The CDR3 is 15 amino acids. CDR3 residues: CASSLLGLAGETQYF. DNA of the CDR3: TGTGCCAGCAGTTTGCTCGGACTAGCGGGGGAGACCCAGTACTTC.

Ten or more counts support this clonotype. This chain connects TRBV30 to TRBJ2-3, with D tentatively TRBD1 (6 bases). V lost 3 bases and J lost 2, with 24 bases in between. Per the germline V gene, CDR1 is GTSNPN and CDR2 is SVGIG (reference sequence). The CDR3 covers 18 residues. The CDR3 sequence is CAWRGQRSMMVPTDTQYF. The CDR3, as DNA: TGTGCCTGGAGGGGACAACGATCGATGATGGTTCCCACAGATACGCAGTATTTT.

This clonotype occurred many times. The chain employs TRBV29-1 and TRBJ2-7; 7 bases line up with TRBD1. The CDR3 sequence is 12 residues long. Germline-derived CDR1 and CDR2 are SQVTM and ANQGSEA. The V gene end was trimmed by 7 bases and the J gene end by 3 bases; junction bases not matched to a gene: 6. The CDR3 sequence: CSARTGHYEQYF. CDR3 DNA: TGCAGCGCCCGGACAGGACACTACGAGCAGTACTTC.